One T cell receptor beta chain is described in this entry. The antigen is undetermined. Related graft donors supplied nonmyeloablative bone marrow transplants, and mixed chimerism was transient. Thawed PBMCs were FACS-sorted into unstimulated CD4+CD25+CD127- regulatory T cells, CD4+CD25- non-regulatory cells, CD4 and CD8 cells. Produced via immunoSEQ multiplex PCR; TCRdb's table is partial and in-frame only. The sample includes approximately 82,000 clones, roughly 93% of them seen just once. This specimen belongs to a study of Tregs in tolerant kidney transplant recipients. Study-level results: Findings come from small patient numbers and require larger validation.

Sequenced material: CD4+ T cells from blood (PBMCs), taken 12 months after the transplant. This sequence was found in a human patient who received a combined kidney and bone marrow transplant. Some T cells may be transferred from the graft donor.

The CDR3, as DNA: TGTGCCAGCAGTGAAAGAGGGCTAGTACGCAATGAGCAGTTCTTC. Translation gives CASSERGLVRNEQFF. J is TRBJ2-1 and V is TRBV2; a possible D gene is TRBD2 (5 bases). Germline-derived CDR1 and CDR2 are SNHLY and FYNNEI. V was trimmed by 2 bases and J by 6 bases, leaving 14 bases between them. The CDR3 runs to 15 residues.